These 32 T cell receptor beta chains were sequenced from one sample in a study of metastatic and nonmetastatic thyroid tumors. TCRdb recomputed clones from the PCR reads via MiXCR. The data contain about 85,000 clones, roughly 8.6% of them singletons. Prior to thyroid surgery, none of the patients had received any treatment. Sequencing used blood. All receptors derive from a female donor with papillary thyroid cancer or a benign thyroid nodule (not recorded which). Some clones in this sample may be carry-over from other donors' samples.

This clone has only a few counts. One end of the junction varies from germline; a read error may be responsible. The rearrangement links TRBV27 to TRBJ1-5; perhaps TRBD1 as D (6 bases). The germline gives CDR1 MNHEY, CDR2 SMNVEV (reference sequence). The CDR3 covers 15 residues. CDR3: CASSLSGGHNQPKHF. For the CDR3, the DNA is TGTGCCAGCAGTTTATCAGGGGGTCACAATCAGCCCAAGCATTTT.

This clone occurred many times. The V call is TRBV24-1, the J call TRBJ2-7; 11 nucleotides match TRBD1. The CDR3 sequence is 15 residues long. The V gene end was trimmed by 3 bases and the J gene end by 4 bases; junction bases not matched to a gene: 4. The germline V gene encodes CDR1 KGHDR and CDR2 SFDVKD. Here the CDR3 DNA reads TGTGCCACCAGTGATCGGACAGGGGGCAGGTACGAGCAGTACTTC. Protein product: CATSDRTGGRYEQYF.

This sequence joins TRBV27 and TRBJ2-5, with 9 bases lining up with TRBD1. V shed 4 bases, J shed 8 bases, and the junction held 8 bases outside the gene matches. The CDR3 runs 14 residues. Germline loops: CDR1 MNHEY, CDR2 SMNVEV (reference sequence). In DNA form, the CDR3 reads TGTGCCAGCAGTTCGAGACAGGGGGGTGATACCCAGTACTTC. Translation: CASSSRQGGDTQYF.

V is TRBV27 and J is TRBJ2-1; D is uncertain. In germline, CDR1 is MNHEY, CDR2 SMNVEV (reference sequence). V was trimmed by 5 bases and J by 8 bases, leaving 16 bases between them. The CDR3 loop spans 14 amino acids. Here the CDR3 DNA reads TGTGCCAGCAGTCCCTATTGGTGTGGAGATGAGCAGTTCTTC. It codes for CASSPYWCGDEQFF.

Of note for this clone: One junction end disagrees with the germline gene, perhaps due to a read error. This chain connects TRBV7-7 to TRBJ2-1, with 11 bases fitting TRBD2. This CDR3 contains 15 residues. CDR1 is SSHAT, CDR2 FNYEAQ, per germline (reference sequence). CDR3 bases: TGTGCTAGCAGCTTAGAACTAGCGGGGGACAATGAGCAGTTCTTC. Amino acids: CASSLELAGDNEQFF.

This clone occurred many times. This sequence joins TRBV14 and TRBJ2-3; 11 bases are shared with TRBD2. Per germline, CDR1 SGHDN and CDR2 FVKESK. The CDR3 totals 16 residues. V lost 4 bases and J lost 0; bases outside the gene matches: 3. Written as DNA, the CDR3 is TGTGCCAGCAGCCCGGGACTAGCGGTTAGCACAGATACGCAGTATTTT. As protein: CASSPGLAVSTDTQYF.

This clone was detected ten times or more. The V and J genes are TRBV2 and TRBJ2-7; 8 bases are a match to TRBD1. The CDR3 has 14 residues. Germline values: CDR1 SNHLY, CDR2 FYNNEI. V was pared by 5 bases and J by 7 bases, with 10 bases of the junction left unmatched. The CDR3 region has the DNA TGTGCCAGCAGTAGGCAGGGGGCGGCTTATGAGCAGTACTTC. Translated, it gives CASSRQGAAYEQYF.

This clone was seen more than once but under ten times. The chain couples TRBV6-2 or TRBV6-3 to TRBJ1-4, with D possibly being TRBD1 (6 bases). The CDR3 has 13 residues. Germline loops: CDR1 MNHEY, CDR2 SVGEGT. V lost 4 bases and J lost 10, with 13 bases in between. The CDR3 here is CASSSRGQVKLFF. The CDR3 region has the DNA TGTGCCAGCAGTTCCCGGGGGCAGGTAAAACTGTTTTTT.

This clone showed up many times. The chain employs TRBV19 and TRBJ2-7; D possibly corresponds to TRBD2 (5 bases). Germline CDR1 LNHDA, CDR2 SQIVND (reference sequence). The length of the CDR3 is 12 residues. The V end was cut by 5 bases, the J end by 4 bases, with 9 bases between. CDR3 coding DNA: TGTGCCAGTAGTTCCGGCGGGTACGAGCAGTACTTC. Residues: CASSSGGYEQYF.

This clone was recorded many times. The chain employs TRBV5-1 and TRBJ2-7; the match to TRBD1 covers 10 bases. J lost 0 bases, V lost 4 bases, and 4 bases had no gene match. Germline CDR1 reads SGHRS; CDR2 reads YFSETQ. The CDR3 consists of 15 residues. The CDR3 loop is CASSNRDRGSYEQYF. The CDR3 DNA sequence: TGCGCCAGCAGCAACCGGGACAGGGGCTCCTACGAGCAGTACTTC.

As to this clone: The junction shows a germline mismatch at one end, possibly a read error. The genes are TRBV6-1 and TRBJ2-6; tentatively, D is TRBD2 (5 bases). The CDR3 covers 15 residues. The germline V gene encodes CDR1 MNHNS and CDR2 SASEGT. The CDR3 DNA sequence: TGTGCCAGCAGCTCAGCGGCGTCTGGGGACAACGTCCTGACTTTC. It is translated as CASSSAASGDNVLTF.

In its sample, this clone was seen many times. The chain employs TRBV7-2 and TRBJ1-2; tentatively, D is TRBD1 (6 bases). CDR1 is SGHTA and CDR2 is FQGNSA in the germline V gene. Trimming took off 4 bases at V and 8 bases at J, with 20 bases between the two ends. The CDR3 has 15 residues. The chain's CDR3 is CASSSGRQVLGGYTF. CDR3 DNA: TGTGCCAGCAGCTCCGGCCGACAGGTCCTTGGCGGCTACACCTTC.

This clone appeared a few times. V and J are TRBV5-5 and TRBJ1-6; tentatively, D is TRBD1 (6 bases). From germline, CDR1 is SGHKS and CDR2 YYEKEE (reference sequence). CDR3 length equals 15 residues. Trimming took off 5 bases at V and 5 bases at J, with 14 bases between the two ends. CDR3 in DNA: TGTGCCAGCAGAACCAGGACAGAACATAATTCACCCCTCCACTTT. Translation gives CASRTRTEHNSPLHF.

This clone occurred many times. This chain links TRBV4-2 with TRBJ2-2; D remains unclear. Germline V gives CDR1 LGHNA, CDR2 YNFKEQ. The V end was cut by 0 bases, the J end by 6 bases, with 14 bases between. The CDR3 runs to 16 residues. The CDR3 reads CASSQDGQGWAGELFF. The CDR3 DNA follows: TGTGCCAGCAGCCAAGATGGGCAAGGGTGGGCCGGGGAGCTGTTTTTT.

The gene calls are TRBV6-1 and TRBJ2-7; 7 nucleotides align to TRBD1. The length of the CDR3 is 13 residues. Germline lookup yields CDR1 MNHNS and CDR2 SASEGT. J gave up 3 bases and V 11 bases, and 10 bases lay outside the gene matches. The chain's CDR3 is CAVRGQVNYEQYF. CDR3 DNA: TGTGCCGTACGAGGACAGGTCAACTACGAGCAGTACTTC.

This clone was seen many times. The J gene is TRBJ1-2, the V gene TRBV2, with D hard to call. The CDR3 is 15 amino acids. Germline lookup yields CDR1 SNHLY and CDR2 FYNNEI. The germline V and J ends were trimmed by 3 bases and 2 bases, with 13 bases remaining between them. The CDR3 loop reads CASSEVARSNYGYTF. The CDR3 region has the DNA TGTGCCAGCAGTGAGGTGGCGAGGTCCAACTATGGCTACACCTTC.

This clone showed up just a few times. This sequence may be a read error, since a much larger clone differs from it by one base. The chain joins TRBV5-1 to TRBJ2-3; D is unclear. V was clipped by 5 bases and J by 6 bases, with 10 bases between them. Germline values: CDR1 SGHRS, CDR2 YFSETQ. The CDR3 runs 12 residues. For the CDR3, the DNA is TGCGCCAGCAGTATCCAGGATGATACGCAGTATTTT. Protein: CASSIQDDTQYF.

This clone was seen at least ten times. The V and J genes are TRBV6-1 and TRBJ1-2, with D perhaps TRBD1 (5 bases). The CDR3 consists of 13 residues. V dropped 7 bases and J dropped 4 bases, with 13 bases sitting between them. Germline-derived CDR1 and CDR2 are MNHNS and SASEGT. CDR3 DNA: TGTGCCAGCACCTCCGGGGCCCTCTATGGCTACACCTTC. This codes for CASTSGALYGYTF.

There are many counts of this clone. The sample has other DNA sequences that encode this CDR3 too. This rearrangement joins TRBV10-3 to TRBJ1-1, with D tentatively TRBD1 (5 bases). CDR1 is ENHRY and CDR2 is SYGVKD in the germline V gene. Trimming cost V 3 bases and J 1 base, with 9 bases left between them. The CDR3 has 14 residues. The CDR3 nucleotides are TGTGCCATCAGTGACAGGGTTGGGAACACTGAAGCTTTCTTT. This sequence encodes CAISDRVGNTEAFF.

Note on this clone: Additional DNA sequences in this sample encode the identical CDR3. The chain uses TRBV10-3 and TRBJ2-3; D may be TRBD2 (5 bases). Germline CDR1 is ENHRY and CDR2 is SYGVKD. CDR3 length: 14 residues. The V end lost 7 bases, the J end lost 5 bases, and 16 bases lay between the germline ends. The CDR3 coding sequence is TGTGCCATCAATCCCGCCTCGGAGGTAGATACGCAGTATTTT. Residues: CAINPASEVDTQYF.

This clone was counted between two and nine times. The genes are TRBV24-1 and TRBJ2-7; the D gene is possibly TRBD1 (6 bases). The CDR3 loop spans 16 amino acids. The V gene lost 6 bases and the J gene lost 1 base, with 18 bases spanning the gap. Germline values: CDR1 KGHDR, CDR2 SFDVKD. Here the CDR3 DNA reads TGTGCCACCAGTTACCGCGACAGGTGGGCTTCCTACGAGCAGTACTTC. Encoded protein: CATSYRDRWASYEQYF.

The sample holds many counts of this clone. Here the CDR3 reads CASSQGDRAGGELFF. The CDR3 DNA sequence: TGCGCCAGCAGCCAAGGGGACAGGGCCGGCGGGGAGCTGTTTTTT. The V gene is TRBV4-1, the J gene TRBJ2-2; 9 nucleotides line up with TRBD1. This CDR3 spans 15 amino acids. Germline CDR1 MGHRA, CDR2 YSYEKL. V was clipped by 1 base and J by 7 bases; unmatched bases: 4.

This clone appeared a few times. This chain uses TRBV12-3 or TRBV12-4 with TRBJ1-5; 7 bases align to TRBD1. The junction had 13 bases not matched to a gene; V was cut back by 9 bases and J by 8 bases. This CDR3 comprises 14 residues. The CDR3 loop is CASSPGTVGEPQHF. The CDR3 DNA is TGTGCCAGTAGTCCAGGGACAGTGGGTGAGCCCCAGCATTTT.

The table lists this clone with a few counts. This chain uses TRBV5-4 with TRBJ1-6, with D uncertain. V lost 4 bases to trimming and J lost 10 bases, with 12 bases between them. The CDR3 contains 13 residues. Germline-derived CDR1 and CDR2 are SGHNT and YYREEE (reference sequence). The DNA of the CDR3 is TGTGCCAGCAGCGCTGTGTATTCGTCACCCCTCCACTTT. It specifies CASSAVYSSPLHF.

The chain couples TRBV20-1 to TRBJ1-3, with 7 nucleotides matching TRBD1. The CDR3 has 14 amino acids. The J segment lost 2 bases and the V segment lost 4 bases, leaving 5 bases of the junction unmatched. The germline gives CDR1 DFQATT, CDR2 SNEGSKA (reference sequence). CDR3 nucleotide sequence: TGCAGTGCTAAGGACAGGAGCGCTGGAAACACCATATATTTT. The encoded protein is CSAKDRSAGNTIYF.

This clone was seen ten or more times. The chain carries TRBV7-7 and TRBJ1-3, with D possibly matching TRBD1 (5 bases). V gave up 4 bases and J gave up 1 base, with 8 bases separating them. The CDR3 is 14 amino acids. Germline CDR1 reads SSHAT; CDR2 reads FNYEAQ (reference sequence). The CDR3: CASSSAGSGNTIYF. DNA of the CDR3: TGTGCCAGCAGCTCTGCAGGGTCTGGAAACACCATATATTTT.

V is TRBV28 and J is TRBJ2-7; 7 positions match TRBD1. Germline V gene data show CDR1 as MDHEN and CDR2 as SYDVKM. This CDR3 has 14 amino acids. V gave up 5 bases and J gave up 2 bases; unmatched junction bases: 6. The CDR3 nucleotides are TGTGCCAGCAGTATCCAACAGGGGACCTACGAGCAGTACTTC. Its protein is CASSIQQGTYEQYF.

This clone was detected only a few times. This chain links TRBV20-1 with TRBJ2-3; D unclear. V lost 5 bases and J 4 bases, leaving 10 bases between the germline ends. The CDR3 has 12 amino acids. CDR1 is DFQATT, CDR2 SNEGSKA, per germline (reference sequence). This CDR3 reads CSAAPVADTQYF. The CDR3 DNA is TGCAGTGCTGCACCGGTCGCAGATACGCAGTATTTT.

The sample holds a few counts of this clone. This chain uses TRBV12-3 or TRBV12-4 with TRBJ2-7; weak D call: TRBD1 (5 bases). V was shortened by 2 bases and J by 3 bases, with 11 bases between the two germline ends. CDR3 length: 14 residues. The CDR3 DNA reads as TGTGCCAGCAGTTTATTAGGGGCAAGCTACGAGCAGTACTTC. Protein product: CASSLLGASYEQYF.

With respect to this clone: A much larger clonotype is one base distant, so this may be a read error. This chain uses TRBV18 with TRBJ2-7, with D hard to call. V was clipped by 10 bases and J by 4 bases, with 11 bases between them. The V gene's germline CDR1 is KGHSH and CDR2 LQKENI. The CDR3 is 11 amino acids. The CDR3 spells CANRYSYEQYF. CDR3 coding DNA: TGTGCCAACCGCTATTCTTACGAGCAGTACTTC.

This clone was counted at least ten times. V gene TRBV5-5 combines with J gene TRBJ2-7; 9 bases align to TRBD1. CDR1 and CDR2 (germline): SGHKS, YYEKEE (reference sequence). The CDR3 has 13 residues. V lost 5 bases to trimming and J lost 6 bases; unmatched junction nucleotides: 6. CDR3 residues: CASRWTGEGEQYF. As DNA, the CDR3 is TGTGCCAGCAGGTGGACAGGGGAAGGCGAGCAGTACTTC.

Notes on this clone: A much more abundant neighbour one base away suggests this may be a read error. At the DNA level, this CDR3 is encoded by other sequences in the same sample as well. The V call is TRBV5-6, the J call TRBJ1-3, with D possibly matching TRBD1 (6 bases). This CDR3 comprises 15 residues. The germline gives CDR1 SGHDT, CDR2 YYEEEE. The CDR3 nucleotides read TGTGCCAGCAGCTATAACAGGGTTTTGGCAAACACCATATACTTT. Its protein product is CASSYNRVLANTIYF. The full variable domain, completed using reference TRBV5-6 and TRBJ1-3, is DAGVTQSPTHLIKTRGQQVTLRCSPKSGHDTVSWYQQALGQGPQFIFQYYEEEERQRGNFPDRFSGHQFPNYSSELNVNALLLGDSALYLCASSYNRVLANTIYFGEGSWLTVV.